The following is a T cell receptor beta chain sequence with its context. What it binds is unknown. The sample belongs to a study of shared clonotypes between healthy human individuals. Naive CD8 cells comprised CD45RO-negative, CCR7-positively selected cells, excluding terminally differentiated effector memory CD45RA+ cells. Recent vaccinations or acute infections were absent in the healthy HIV-negative adult donors. All donors were Caucasian adults living in Nashville, Tennessee. V trimming: 2 bases; J trimming: 4 bases; junction bases outside the gene matches: 4. Germline V gene data show CDR1 as MNHEY and CDR2 as SMNVEV (reference sequence). The CDR3 has 14 residues. Study outcomes and limitations: It was expected that sequencing depth would affect clonotype sharing among donors.

Samples underwent the assay at deep level. Libraries were prepared by immunoSEQ multiplex PCR; TCRdb keeps only in-frame clonotypes and omits some of them. The sample holds millions of clones; approximately 94% are singletons and the top ten take roughly 1.8%. The rearrangement uses TRBV27 and TRBJ1-2, with 7 bases lining up with TRBD1. The receptor's source is a man aged 18 to 35 in good health. Some clones in this sample may be carry-over from other donors' samples. Source material: naive CD8+ T cells from PBMCs. The CDR3 sequence is CASSLDRASYGYTF. CDR3 nucleotides: TGTGCCAGCAGTTTAGACAGGGCAAGCTATGGCTACACCTTC.